In this sample, the clone carrying this T cell receptor beta chain turned up many times. The antigen is undetermined. Stated treatment: skin biopsy from PPD injection site in Mantoux-positive individual. An oligonucleotide containing a UMI was ligated to the 3' end of TCR cDNA. Tuberculin skin test biopsies were taken where PPD was injected in Mantoux-positive people. Unsorted total RNA, roughly 1 to 1,100 ng, was DNase treated before reverse transcription. This sample is drawn from a study of naive and memory T cell subsets. Study-level findings and limits: Tuberculin site TCR excess was interpreted as type IV hypersensitivity infiltration.

This CDR3 has 14 residues. Trimming removed 5 bases at V and 4 bases at J, with 13 bases between. CDR1 and CDR2 (germline): SEHNR, FQNEAQ (reference sequence). Four PCR rounds used nested alpha and beta constant region primers plus the SP2 primer. Blood and skin TCR RNA was reverse transcribed with alpha and beta constant primers. TCRdb fed the UMI-ligation and nested PCR reads into MiXCR, producing one record per CDR3 protein. This sample has 25,000 to 35,000 distinct CDR3 sequences; about 7.4% occur once, and the top ten carry over 3%. The sequence was collected from an adult in good health. Sequences were derived from skin, sampled from a tuberculin skin test site. The V gene is TRBV7-9, the J gene TRBJ2-3; D is undetermined. The CDR3 region has the DNA TGTGCCAGCAGCCTCCTGTCTGGCGCAGATACGCAGTATTTT. Translation gives CASSLLSGADTQYF.